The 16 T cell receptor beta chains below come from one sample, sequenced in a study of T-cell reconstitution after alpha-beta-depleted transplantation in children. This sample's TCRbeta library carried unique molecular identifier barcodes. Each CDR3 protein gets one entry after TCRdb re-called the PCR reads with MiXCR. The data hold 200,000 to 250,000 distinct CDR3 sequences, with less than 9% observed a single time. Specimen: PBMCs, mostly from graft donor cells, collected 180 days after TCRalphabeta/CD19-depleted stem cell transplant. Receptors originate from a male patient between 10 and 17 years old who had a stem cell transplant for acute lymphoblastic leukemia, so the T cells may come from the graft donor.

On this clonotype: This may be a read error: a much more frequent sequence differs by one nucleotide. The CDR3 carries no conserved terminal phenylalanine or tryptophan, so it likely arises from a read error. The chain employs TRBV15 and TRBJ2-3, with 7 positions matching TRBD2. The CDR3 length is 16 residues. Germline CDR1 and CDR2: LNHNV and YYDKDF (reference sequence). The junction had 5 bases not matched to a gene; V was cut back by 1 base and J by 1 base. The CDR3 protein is CATSRGGGFGTDTQYS. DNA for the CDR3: TGTGCCACCAGCAGAGGGGGGGGTTTTGGCACAGATACGCAGTATTCT.

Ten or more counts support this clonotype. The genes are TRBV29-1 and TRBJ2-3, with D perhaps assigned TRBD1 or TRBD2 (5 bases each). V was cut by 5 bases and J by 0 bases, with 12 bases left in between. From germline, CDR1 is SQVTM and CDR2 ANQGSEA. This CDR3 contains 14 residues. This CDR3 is CSVPRGPSTDTQYF. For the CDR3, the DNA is TGCAGCGTTCCTCGGGGCCCTAGCACAGATACGCAGTATTTT.

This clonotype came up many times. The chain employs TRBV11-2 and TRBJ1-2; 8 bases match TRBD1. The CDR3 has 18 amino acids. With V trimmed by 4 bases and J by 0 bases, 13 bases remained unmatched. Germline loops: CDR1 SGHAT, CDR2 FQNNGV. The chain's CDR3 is CASSSPWDRLKANYGYTF. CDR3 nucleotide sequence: TGTGCCAGCAGCTCTCCTTGGGACAGGCTAAAAGCTAACTATGGCTACACCTTC.

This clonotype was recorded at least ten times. CDR3 amino acids: CASSADWGHGYTF. The CDR3 DNA follows: TGTGCCAGCAGCGCAGACTGGGGGCATGGCTACACCTTC. The chain joins TRBV9 to TRBJ1-2; D possibly corresponds to TRBD1 (6 bases). Trimming cost V 3 bases and J 6 bases, with 12 bases left between them. This CDR3 contains 13 residues. Germline values: CDR1 SGDLS, CDR2 YYNGEE.

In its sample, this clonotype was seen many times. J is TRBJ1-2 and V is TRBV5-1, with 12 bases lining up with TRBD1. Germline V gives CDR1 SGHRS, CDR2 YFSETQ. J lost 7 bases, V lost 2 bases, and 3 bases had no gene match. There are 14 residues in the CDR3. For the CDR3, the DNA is TGCGCCAGCAGCTTTGGGACAGGGGGCTCTGGCTACACCTTC. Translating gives CASSFGTGGSGYTF. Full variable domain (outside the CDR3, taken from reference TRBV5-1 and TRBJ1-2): KAGVTQTPRYLIKTRGQQVTLSCSPISGHRSVSWYQQTPGQGLQFLFEYFSETQRNKGNFPGRFSGRQFSNSRSEMNVSTLELGDSALYLCASSFGTGGSGYTFGSGTRLTVV.

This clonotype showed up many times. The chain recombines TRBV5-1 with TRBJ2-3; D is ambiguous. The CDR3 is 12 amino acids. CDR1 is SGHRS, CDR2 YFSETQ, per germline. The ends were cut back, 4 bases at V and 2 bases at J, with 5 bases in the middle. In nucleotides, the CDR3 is TGCGCCAGCAGCCTCGACACAGATACGCAGTATTTT. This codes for CASSLDTDTQYF. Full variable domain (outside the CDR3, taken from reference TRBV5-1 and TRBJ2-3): KAGVTQTPRYLIKTRGQQVTLSCSPISGHRSVSWYQQTPGQGLQFLFEYFSETQRNKGNFPGRFSGRQFSNSRSEMNVSTLELGDSALYLCASSLDTDTQYFGPGTRLTVL.

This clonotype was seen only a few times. CDR3 coding DNA: TGTGCCAGCAGCTTATCTCCGGGACACACGTCCTACGAGCAGTACTTC. Its translation is CASSLSPGHTSYEQYF. This chain uses TRBV11-1 with TRBJ2-7, with D possibly TRBD1 on 6 matching bases. Germline CDR1 and CDR2: SGHAT and FQDESV (reference sequence). V shed 2 bases and J shed 1 base, with 15 bases lying between them. The CDR3 consists of 16 residues.

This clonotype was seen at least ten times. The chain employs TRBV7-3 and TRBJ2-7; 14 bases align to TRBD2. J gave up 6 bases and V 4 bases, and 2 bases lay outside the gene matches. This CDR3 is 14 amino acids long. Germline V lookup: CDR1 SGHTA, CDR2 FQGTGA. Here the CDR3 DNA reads TGTGCCAGCAGCTCGGGACTAGCGGGAGCCGAGCAGTACTTC. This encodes CASSSGLAGAEQYF.

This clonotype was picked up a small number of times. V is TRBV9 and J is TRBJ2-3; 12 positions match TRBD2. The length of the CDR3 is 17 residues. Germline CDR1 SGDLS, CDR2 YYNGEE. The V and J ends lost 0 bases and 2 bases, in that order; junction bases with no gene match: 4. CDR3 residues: CASSVEGLAGITDTQYF. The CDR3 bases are TGTGCCAGCAGCGTAGAGGGACTAGCGGGCATCACAGATACGCAGTATTTT.

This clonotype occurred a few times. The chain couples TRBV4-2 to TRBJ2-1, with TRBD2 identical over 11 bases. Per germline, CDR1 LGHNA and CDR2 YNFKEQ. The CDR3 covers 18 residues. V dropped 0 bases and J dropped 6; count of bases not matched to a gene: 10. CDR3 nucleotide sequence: TGTGCCAGCAGCCAAGAGCGCTCTACTAGCGGGGGCGGCAATGAGCAGTTCTTC. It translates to CASSQERSTSGGGNEQFF.

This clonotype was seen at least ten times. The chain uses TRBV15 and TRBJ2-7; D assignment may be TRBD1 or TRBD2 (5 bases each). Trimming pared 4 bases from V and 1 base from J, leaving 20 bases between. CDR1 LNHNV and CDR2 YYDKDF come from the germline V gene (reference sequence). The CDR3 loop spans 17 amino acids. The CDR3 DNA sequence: TGTGCCACCAGCATCTTTCGGAGGACACCAAGATCCTACGAGCAGTACTTC. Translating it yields CATSIFRRTPRSYEQYF.

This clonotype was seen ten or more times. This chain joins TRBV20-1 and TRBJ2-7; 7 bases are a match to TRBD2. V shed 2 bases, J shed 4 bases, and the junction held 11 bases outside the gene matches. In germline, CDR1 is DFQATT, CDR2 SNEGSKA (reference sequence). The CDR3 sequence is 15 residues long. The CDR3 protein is CSARPPGIAGYEQYF. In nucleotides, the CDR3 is TGCAGTGCTAGACCGCCCGGGATAGCGGGTTACGAGCAGTACTTC.

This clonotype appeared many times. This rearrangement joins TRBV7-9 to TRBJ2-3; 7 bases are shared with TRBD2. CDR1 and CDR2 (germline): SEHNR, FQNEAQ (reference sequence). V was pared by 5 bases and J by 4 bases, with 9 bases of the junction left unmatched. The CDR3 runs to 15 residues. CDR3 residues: CASSSSGGRADTQYF. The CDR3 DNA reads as TGTGCCAGCAGCAGTAGCGGAGGGAGGGCAGATACGCAGTATTTT.

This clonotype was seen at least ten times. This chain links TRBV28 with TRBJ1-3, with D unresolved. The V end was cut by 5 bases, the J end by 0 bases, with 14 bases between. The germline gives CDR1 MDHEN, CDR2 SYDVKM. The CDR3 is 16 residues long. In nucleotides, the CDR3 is TGTGCCAGCAGTCTCGCCTCAACGGGCTCTGGAAACACCATATATTTT. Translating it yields CASSLASTGSGNTIYF.

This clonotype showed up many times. This CDR3 is CAISEPRTSGQETQYF. CDR3 coding DNA: TGTGCCATCAGTGAGCCGCGGACTAGCGGACAAGAGACCCAGTACTTC. The chain links TRBV10-3 to TRBJ2-5, with TRBD2 matching over 10 bases. The germline V gene has CDR1 ENHRY and CDR2 SYGVKD. The CDR3 consists of 16 residues. The V gene end was trimmed by 2 bases and the J gene end by 2 bases; junction bases not matched to a gene: 5.

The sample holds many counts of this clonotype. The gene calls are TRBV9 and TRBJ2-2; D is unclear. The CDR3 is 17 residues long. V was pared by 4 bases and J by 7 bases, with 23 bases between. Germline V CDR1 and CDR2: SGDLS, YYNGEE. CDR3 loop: CASSLDPIWALGGELFF. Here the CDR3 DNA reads TGTGCCAGCAGCCTAGACCCTATCTGGGCCCTTGGCGGGGAGCTGTTTTTT.